This is a list of T cell receptor beta chains from one sample in a study of control samples from healthy donors and cancer patients. Clones were read by immunoSEQ multiplex PCR, and TCRdb kept only the in-frame ones, dropping some. The repertoire consists of 100,000 to 150,000 clones, with more than 75% occurring once and the leading ten covering approximately 2.9%. The sequenced material came from blood. The receptors here all came from a man in his sixties in good health. Both conserved end residues are part of each CDR3. Each record gives: V gene, CDR3 length, CDR3 protein.

V gene: TRBV7-3
CDR3 length: 16
CDR3 protein: CASSPGGGSRKNEQFF

V gene: TRBV2
CDR3 length: 13
CDR3 protein: CASSLTGTYEQYF

V gene: TRBV2
CDR3 length: 13
CDR3 protein: CASRRDGPYEQYF

V gene: TRBV30
CDR3 length: 13
CDR3 protein: CAWSAGINQPQHF

V gene: TRBV3-1/TRBV3-2
CDR3 length: 16
CDR3 protein: CASSQVGTGTSGEQFF

V gene: TRBV19
CDR3 length: 14
CDR3 protein: CASFSGRQIYGYTF

V gene: TRBV6-5
CDR3 length: 14
CDR3 protein: CASNARGGRETQYF

V gene: TRBV6-5
CDR3 length: 15
CDR3 protein: CASRTIGAPDQKLFF

V gene: TRBV28
CDR3 length: 16
CDR3 protein: CASSSSEALMNTEAFF

V gene: TRBV6-4
CDR3 length: 19
CDR3 protein: CASSGRGPDRISSGNTIYF

V gene: TRBV6-5
CDR3 length: 13
CDR3 protein: CAGGWTTGNTIYF

V gene: TRBV4-1
CDR3 length: 13
CDR3 protein: CASRSSYNSPLHF

V gene: TRBV27
CDR3 length: 13
CDR3 protein: CASSSRAYTEAFF

V gene: TRBV29-1
CDR3 length: 11
CDR3 protein: CSPGRNTEAFF

V gene: TRBV9
CDR3 length: 13
CDR3 protein: CASSVISNTEAFF

V gene: TRBV7-2
CDR3 length: 16
CDR3 protein: CASSPGDRWILDTQYF

V gene: TRBV18
CDR3 length: 16
CDR3 protein: CASSPARSRGNQPQHF

V gene: TRBV7-8
CDR3 length: 17
CDR3 protein: CASSLGGTGTFEGKLFF

V gene: TRBV12-3/TRBV12-4
CDR3 length: 13
CDR3 protein: CASSGTDNYGYTF

V gene: TRBV6-2/TRBV6-3
CDR3 length: 14
CDR3 protein: CASSQTGDSSPLHF

V gene: TRBV24-1
CDR3 length: 13
CDR3 protein: CATSDSRTKELFF

V gene: TRBV19
CDR3 length: 14
CDR3 protein: CASKPQGIDSPLHF

V gene: TRBV18
CDR3 length: 14
CDR3 protein: CASSPLGQGYGYTF

V gene: TRBV3-1/TRBV3-2
CDR3 length: 17
CDR3 protein: CASSPLKTGLDTGELFF

V gene: TRBV18
CDR3 length: 19
CDR3 protein: CASSPGGGARAGGAYEQYF

V gene: TRBV2
CDR3 length: 15
CDR3 protein: CASRERLSGANVLTF

V gene: TRBV19
CDR3 length: 15
CDR3 protein: CASKKEGDSNTEAFF

V gene: TRBV7-2
CDR3 length: 16
CDR3 protein: CASSLGRGPRADTQYF

V gene: TRBV7-9
CDR3 length: 16
CDR3 protein: CASSSLSRTGGHEQFF

V gene: TRBV5-6
CDR3 length: 18
CDR3 protein: CASSLGPPVRATPYGYTF

V gene: TRBV30
CDR3 length: 15
CDR3 protein: CAWSVLRGTFVEQFF